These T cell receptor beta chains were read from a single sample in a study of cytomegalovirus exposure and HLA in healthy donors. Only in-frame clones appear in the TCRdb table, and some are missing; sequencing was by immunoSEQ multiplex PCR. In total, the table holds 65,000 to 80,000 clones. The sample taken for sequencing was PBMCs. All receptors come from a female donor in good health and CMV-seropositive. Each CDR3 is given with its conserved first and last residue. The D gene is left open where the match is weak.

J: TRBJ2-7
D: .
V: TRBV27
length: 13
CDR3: CASSWGPSYEQYF
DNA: TGTGCCAGCAGTTGGGGCCCCTCCTACGAGCAGTACTTC

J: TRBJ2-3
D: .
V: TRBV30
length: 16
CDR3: CAWSVSPGAGPDAQYF
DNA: TGTGCCTGGAGTGTATCCCCGGGTGCGGGTCCGGATGCGCAGTATTTT

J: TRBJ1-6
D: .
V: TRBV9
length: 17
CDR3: CASRKGPGTSYNSPLHF
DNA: TGTGCCAGCCGCAAAGGCCCGGGGACATCCTATAATTCACCCCTCCACTTT

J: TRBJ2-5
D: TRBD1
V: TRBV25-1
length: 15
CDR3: CASSDPGTGNVNQYF
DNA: TGTGCCAGCAGTGACCCCGGGACAGGGAACGTAAACCAGTACTTC

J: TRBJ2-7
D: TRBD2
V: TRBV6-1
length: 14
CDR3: CASRPGLGAYEQYF
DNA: TGTGCCAGCAGACCGGGACTAGGTGCCTACGAGCAGTACTTC

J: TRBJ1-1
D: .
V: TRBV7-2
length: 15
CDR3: CASSPSGQPAKGAFF
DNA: TGTGCCAGCAGCCCCTCCGGACAGCCGGCTAAAGGGGCTTTCTTT

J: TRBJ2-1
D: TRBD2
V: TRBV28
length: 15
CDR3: CASSRTGLAGDEQFF
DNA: TGTGCCAGCAGTCGAACGGGACTAGCGGGCGATGAGCAGTTCTTC

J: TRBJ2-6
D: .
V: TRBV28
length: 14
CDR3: CASSLRQGSFVLTF
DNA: TGTGCCAGCAGTTTGAGGCAAGGGAGCTTCGTCCTGACTTTC

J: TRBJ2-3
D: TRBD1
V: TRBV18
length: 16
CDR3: CASSPRDRVSTDTQYF
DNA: TGTGCCAGCTCACCCCGGGACAGGGTGAGCACAGATACGCAGTATTTT

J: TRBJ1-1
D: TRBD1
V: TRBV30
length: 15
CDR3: CAWIFTDRATTEAFF
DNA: TGTGCCTGGATCTTCACAGACAGGGCTACCACTGAAGCTTTCTTT

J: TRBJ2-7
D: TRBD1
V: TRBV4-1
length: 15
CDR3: CASSQVGTGIHEQYF
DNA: TGCGCCAGCAGCCAAGTGGGGACAGGGATCCACGAGCAGTACTTC

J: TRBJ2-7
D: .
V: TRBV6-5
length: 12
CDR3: CASWAGYSEQYF
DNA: TGTGCCAGCTGGGCCGGCTACTCCGAGCAGTACTTC

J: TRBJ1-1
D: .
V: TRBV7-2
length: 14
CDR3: CASSAQGGVTEAFF
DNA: TGTGCCAGCAGCGCCCAAGGGGGAGTAACTGAAGCTTTCTTT

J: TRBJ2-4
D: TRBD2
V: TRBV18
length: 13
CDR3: CASSYGLENIQYF
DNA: TGTGCCAGCTCTTACGGACTAGAGAACATTCAGTACTTC

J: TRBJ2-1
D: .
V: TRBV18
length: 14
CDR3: CASSPQGGSNEQFF
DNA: TGTGCCAGCTCCCCTCAAGGGGGTAGCAATGAGCAGTTCTTC

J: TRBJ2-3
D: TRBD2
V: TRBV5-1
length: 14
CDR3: CASRTSGSSDTQYF
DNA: TGCGCCAGCAGGACTAGCGGGAGTTCAGATACGCAGTATTTT

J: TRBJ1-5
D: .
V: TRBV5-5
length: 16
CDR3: CASSLVVRESNQPQHF
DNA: TGTGCCAGCAGCTTGGTTGTCAGGGAAAGCAATCAGCCCCAGCATTTT

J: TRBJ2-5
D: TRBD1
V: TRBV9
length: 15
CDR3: CASNPGQGGQETQYF
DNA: TGTGCCAGCAACCCGGGACAGGGAGGTCAAGAGACCCAGTACTTC

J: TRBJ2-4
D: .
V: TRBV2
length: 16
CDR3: CASSDQGGRAKNIQYF
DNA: TGTGCCAGCAGTGATCAAGGGGGACGAGCCAAAAACATTCAGTACTTC

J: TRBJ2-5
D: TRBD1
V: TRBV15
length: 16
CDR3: CATSRSGTAAYETQYF
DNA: TGTGCCACCAGCAGGTCCGGGACAGCCGCCTACGAGACCCAGTACTTC

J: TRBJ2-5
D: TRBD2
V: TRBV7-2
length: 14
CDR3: CASSFGGARETQYF
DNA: TGTGCCAGCAGCTTCGGGGGGGCGCGGGAGACCCAGTACTTC

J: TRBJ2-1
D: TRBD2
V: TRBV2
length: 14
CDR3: CASRAGLDYNEQFF
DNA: TGTGCCAGCAGAGCCGGACTAGACTACAATGAGCAGTTCTTC

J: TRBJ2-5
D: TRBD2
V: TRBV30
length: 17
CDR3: CAWSVLAGATSQETQHF
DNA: TGTGCCTGGAGTGTACTAGCGGGGGCAACCTCCCAAGAGACCCAGCACTTC

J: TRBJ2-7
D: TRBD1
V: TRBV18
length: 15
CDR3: CASSAPGTVSYEQYF
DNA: TGTGCCAGCTCAGCACCCGGGACAGTATCCTACGAGCAGTACTTC

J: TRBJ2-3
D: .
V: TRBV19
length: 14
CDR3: CASSIGWRVDTQYF
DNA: TGTGCCAGTAGTATAGGGTGGAGGGTCGATACGCAGTATTTT

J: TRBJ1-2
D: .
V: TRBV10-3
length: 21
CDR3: CAISTPQRDSARASADYGYTF
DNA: TGTGCCATCAGTACACCTCAGAGAGACAGCGCTCGGGCTAGCGCGGACTATGGCTACACCTTC

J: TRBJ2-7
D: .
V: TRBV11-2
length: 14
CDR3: CASTQGGRTYEQYF
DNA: TGTGCCAGCACCCAGGGGGGTCGGACCTACGAGCAGTACTTC

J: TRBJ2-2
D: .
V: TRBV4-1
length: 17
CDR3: CASSQVEGGQKTGELFF
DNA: TGCGCCAGCAGCCAAGTGGAGGGCGGGCAGAAGACCGGGGAGCTGTTTTTT

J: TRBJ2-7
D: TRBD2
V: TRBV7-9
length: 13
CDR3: CASRPSGSNEQYF
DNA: TGTGCCAGCAGGCCTAGCGGGAGTAACGAGCAGTACTTC

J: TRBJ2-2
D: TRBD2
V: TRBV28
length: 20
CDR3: CASSPLQIRRGARNTGELFF
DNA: TGTGCCAGCAGTCCCCTACAGATACGGCGGGGGGCGCGGAACACCGGGGAGCTGTTTTTT

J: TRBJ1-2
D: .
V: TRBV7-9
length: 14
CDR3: CASSAETAPYGYTF
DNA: TGTGCCAGCAGCGCGGAGACAGCTCCCTATGGCTACACCTTC

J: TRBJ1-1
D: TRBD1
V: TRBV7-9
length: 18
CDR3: CASSPHGFSGGRGTEAFF
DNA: TGTGCCAGCAGCCCCCATGGGTTTTCAGGGGGCCGTGGCACTGAAGCTTTCTTT

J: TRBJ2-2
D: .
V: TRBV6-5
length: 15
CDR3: CASSYSSLIPGELFF
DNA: TGTGCCAGCAGTTACTCGAGCCTGATCCCCGGGGAGCTGTTTTTT

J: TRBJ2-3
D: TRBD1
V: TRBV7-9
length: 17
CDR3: CASSSPSTGGSPDTQYF
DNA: TGTGCCAGCAGCTCCCCGTCGACAGGGGGGAGCCCAGATACGCAGTATTTT

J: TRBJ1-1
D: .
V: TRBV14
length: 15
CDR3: CASSAPAGGNTEAFF
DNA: TGTGCCAGCAGTGCCCCCGCCGGGGGGAACACTGAAGCTTTCTTT

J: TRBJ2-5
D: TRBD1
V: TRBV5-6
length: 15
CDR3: CASSQRQGLKETQYF
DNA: TGTGCCAGCAGCCAACGACAGGGGTTAAAAGAGACCCAGTACTTC

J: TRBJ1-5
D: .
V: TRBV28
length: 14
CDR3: CASSFDRGNQPQHF
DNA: TGTGCCAGCAGTTTCGATAGAGGAAATCAGCCCCAGCATTTT

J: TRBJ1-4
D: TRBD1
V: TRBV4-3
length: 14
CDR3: CASSLGQGNEKLFF
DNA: TGCGCCAGCAGCCTGGGACAGGGTAATGAAAAACTGTTTTTT

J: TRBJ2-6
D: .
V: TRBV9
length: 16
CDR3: CASSARQTSGANVLTF
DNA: TGTGCCAGCAGCGCCCGACAGACCTCTGGGGCCAACGTCCTGACTTTC

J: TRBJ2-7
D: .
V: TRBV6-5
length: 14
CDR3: CASSYAGESYEQYF
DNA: TGTGCCAGCAGTTACGCAGGGGAATCCTACGAGCAGTACTTC

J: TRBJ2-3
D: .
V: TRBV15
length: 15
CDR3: CATSREKSLTDTQYF
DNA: TGTGCCACCAGCAGAGAGAAGAGTCTCACAGATACGCAGTATTTT

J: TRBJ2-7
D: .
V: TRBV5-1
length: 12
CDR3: CASSKTVDEQYF
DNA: TGCGCCAGCAGCAAGACAGTAGACGAGCAGTACTTC

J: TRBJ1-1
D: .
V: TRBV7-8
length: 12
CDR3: CASSLQNTEAFF
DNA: TGTGCCAGCAGCTTACAGAACACTGAAGCTTTCTTT

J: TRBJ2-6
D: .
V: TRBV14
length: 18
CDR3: CASSPVGRGSSGANVLTF
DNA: TGTGCCAGCAGCCCGGTGGGCAGGGGCTCCTCTGGGGCCAACGTCCTGACTTTC

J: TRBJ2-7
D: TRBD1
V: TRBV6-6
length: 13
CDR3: CASWSGQGYEQYF
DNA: TGTGCCAGCTGGTCAGGACAGGGCTACGAGCAGTACTTC